This is a list of T cell receptor beta chains from one sample in a study of beta chain features in type 1 diabetes. Profiled with immunoSEQ multiplex PCR; TCRdb holds only in-frame clones, not every one. The repertoire includes around 710,000 clones, roughly 12% of them detected once, and 0.095% to 0.15% sits in the top ten. The sequencing input was naive CD4+ T cells from blood. These TCRs come from a man aged 25-45 years with type 1 diabetes. Each CDR3 is given with its conserved first and last residue. A D gene is named only where the DNA matches it firmly. Where a row states a size, it is once, few, many or the class of an expanded clone; other rows omit it.

D | J | size | V | CDR3 | DNA
. | TRBJ1-6 | few | TRBV5-1 | CASSPTVHSGSPLHF | TGCGCCAGCAGCCCGACAGTTCACTCCGGATCACCCCTCCACTTT
. | TRBJ2-7 | . | TRBV25-1 | CASTDAGSSYEQYF | TGTGCCAGCACTGACGCAGGATCATCCTACGAGCAGTACTTC
. | TRBJ2-3 | few | TRBV5-1 | CASSLAGRVADTQYF | TGCGCCAGCAGCTTGGCCGGAAGGGTCGCGGATACGCAGTATTTT
. | TRBJ1-4 | few | TRBV2 | CASSVLAEKLFF | TGTGCCAGCAGTGTTCTAGCTGAAAAACTGTTTTTT
TRBD1 | TRBJ1-2 | few | TRBV7-2 | CASSGRDRGIYGYTF | TGTGCCAGCAGCGGCCGGGACAGGGGGATCTATGGCTACACCTTC
. | TRBJ1-2 | few | TRBV13 | CASSLGGGYGYTF | TGTGCCAGCAGCTTAGGAGGAGGCTATGGCTACACCTTC
TRBD1 | TRBJ2-3 | . | TRBV5-1 | CASTPFRDRADTQYF | TGCGCCAGCACCCCTTTCCGTGACAGGGCGGATACGCAGTATTTT
TRBD1 | TRBJ1-2 | . | TRBV5-4 | CASSEGQNYGYTF | TGTGCCAGCAGCGAGGGACAGAACTATGGCTACACCTTC
. | TRBJ2-2 | few | TRBV9 | CASSVLSSNTGELFF | TGTGCCAGCAGCGTCCTGTCTTCGAACACCGGGGAGCTGTTTTTT
. | TRBJ2-7 | . | TRBV11-2 | CASSLLYSEQYF | TGTGCCAGCAGCTTACTCTACAGCGAGCAGTACTTC
. | TRBJ2-4 | . | TRBV9 | CASSESGGKNIQYF | TGTGCCAGCAGCGAGTCAGGCGGGAAAAACATTCAGTACTTC
TRBD2 | TRBJ2-7 | . | TRBV2 | CASTPGTISYEQYF | TGTGCCAGCACTCCCGGGACTATATCCTACGAGCAGTACTTC
TRBD2 | TRBJ2-5 | few | TRBV4-2 | CASSQDGRGAQETQYF | TGTGCCAGCAGCCAGGATGGGCGGGGGGCCCAAGAGACCCAGTACTTC
. | TRBJ2-1 | few | TRBV7-9 | CASSLASNEQFF | TGTGCCAGCAGCTTAGCGTCTAATGAGCAGTTCTTC
. | TRBJ1-1 | few | TRBV27 | CASSLIGRGRQAFF | TGTGCCAGCAGTTTAATAGGCAGGGGTCGACAAGCTTTCTTT
. | TRBJ1-1 | . | TRBV5-1 | CASSPDRSPEAFF | TGCGCCAGCAGTCCCGACAGGAGTCCTGAAGCTTTCTTT
. | TRBJ2-3 | . | TRBV5-5 | CASSSTEEYF | TGTGCCAGCAGCTCCACAGAAGAGTATTTT
TRBD1 | TRBJ2-5 | few | TRBV29-1 | CSVAQGARETQYF | TGCAGCGTCGCACAGGGGGCGCGGGAGACCCAGTACTTC
. | TRBJ1-2 | . | TRBV27 | CASSQETGLDYTF | TGTGCCAGCAGCCAAGAGACGGGTCTGGACTACACCTTC
. | TRBJ2-1 | . | TRBV9 | CASSVAKDGEQFF | TGTGCCAGCAGCGTAGCGAAGGATGGTGAGCAGTTCTTC
. | TRBJ2-5 | few | TRBV5-6 | CASSISGTQETQYF | TGTGCCAGCAGCATAAGTGGGACCCAAGAGACCCAGTACTTC
. | TRBJ1-1 | few | TRBV2 | CASSEVRTTEAFF | TGTGCCAGCAGTGAAGTCAGGACCACTGAAGCTTTCTTT
. | TRBJ1-2 | few | TRBV7-6 | CASSPSAGPYGYTF | TGTGCCAGCAGCCCCTCGGCAGGGCCGTATGGCTACACCTTC
. | TRBJ2-3 | . | TRBV4-3 | CASSQAGQGPSSTDTQYF | TGCGCCAGCAGCCAGGCCGGCCAGGGGCCCTCTAGCACAGATACGCAGTATTTT
TRBD1 | TRBJ2-5 | . | TRBV2 | CASSFGQGKVYF | TGTGCCAGCAGTTTCGGACAGGGTAAAGTATACTTC
TRBD2 | TRBJ2-2 | . | TRBV4-2 | CASSQDSGLATGELFF | TGTGCCAGCAGCCAAGATTCGGGACTAGCAACCGGGGAGCTGTTTTTT
. | TRBJ2-7 | few | TRBV7-9 | CASSRASYEQYF | TGTGCCAGCAGCCGGGCCTCCTACGAGCAGTACTTC
. | TRBJ2-3 | . | TRBV5-4 | CASSFDRGADTQYF | TGTGCCAGCAGCTTTGATCGGGGCGCAGATACGCAGTATTTT
. | TRBJ1-6 | few | TRBV7-2 | CASSLDQGPGSPLHF | TGTGCCAGCAGCTTAGATCAGGGACCGGGTTCACCCCTCCACTTT
. | TRBJ2-5 | few | TRBV7-9 | CASSLAVTTRETQYF | TGTGCCAGCAGCTTAGCGGTTACGACTCGGGAGACCCAGTACTTC
. | TRBJ2-7 | few | TRBV18 | CASSAVGTADEQYF | TGTGCCAGCTCAGCCGTGGGGACGGCGGACGAGCAGTACTTC
. | TRBJ1-5 | . | TRBV9 | CASSVGQTNQPQHF | TGTGCCAGCAGCGTAGGACAGACCAATCAGCCCCAGCATTTT
. | TRBJ2-3 | . | TRBV5-6 | CASSLGQAGDTQYF | TGTGCCAGCAGCTTGGGGCAGGCTGGGGATACGCAGTATTTT
TRBD2 | TRBJ2-7 | many | TRBV7-9 | CASSPALAGPYEQYF | TGTGCCAGCAGCCCAGCGCTAGCGGGCCCCTACGAGCAGTACTTC
. | TRBJ2-3 | . | TRBV6-1 | CASTVNYADTQYF | TGTGCCAGCACCGTGAACTACGCAGATACGCAGTATTTT
. | TRBJ1-5 | . | TRBV28 | CASSLQQGQPQHF | TGTGCCAGCAGTTTACAACAGGGTCAGCCCCAGCATTTT
. | TRBJ2-1 | few | TRBV9 | CASSVVGTTHNEQFF | TGTGCCAGCAGCGTAGTAGGAACTACCCACAATGAGCAGTTCTTC
. | TRBJ2-5 | . | TRBV5-1 | CASTDSQETQYF | TGCGCCAGTACGGACAGCCAAGAGACCCAGTACTTC
. | TRBJ2-7 | . | TRBV2 | CASSEGFRRVEQYF | TGTGCCAGCAGTGAAGGCTTTCGGAGGGTCGAGCAGTACTTC
TRBD1 | TRBJ2-7 | . | TRBV27 | CASSRFSGQGSYEQYF | TGTGCCAGCAGTCGATTCTCAGGACAGGGAAGCTACGAGCAGTACTTC